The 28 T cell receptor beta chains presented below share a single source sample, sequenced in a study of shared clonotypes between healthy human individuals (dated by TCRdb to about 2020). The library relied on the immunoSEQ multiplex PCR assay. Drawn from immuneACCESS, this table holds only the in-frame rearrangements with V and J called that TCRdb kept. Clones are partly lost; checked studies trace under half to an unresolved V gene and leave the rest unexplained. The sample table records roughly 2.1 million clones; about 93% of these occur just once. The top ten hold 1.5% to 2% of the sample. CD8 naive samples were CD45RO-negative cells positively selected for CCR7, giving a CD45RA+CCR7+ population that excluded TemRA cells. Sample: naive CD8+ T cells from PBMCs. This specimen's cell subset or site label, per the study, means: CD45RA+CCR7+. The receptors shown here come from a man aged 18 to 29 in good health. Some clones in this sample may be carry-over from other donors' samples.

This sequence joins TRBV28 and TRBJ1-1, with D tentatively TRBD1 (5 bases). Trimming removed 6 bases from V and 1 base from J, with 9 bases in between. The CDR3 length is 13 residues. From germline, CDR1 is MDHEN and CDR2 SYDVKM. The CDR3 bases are TGTGCCAGCAGGGGGCTGAGGAACACTGAAGCTTTCTTT. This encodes CASRGLRNTEAFF.

CDR3 loop: CASSLVGRTMSEQFF. In nucleotides, the CDR3 is TGTGCCAGCAGCTTGGTCGGACGGACTATGAGTGAGCAGTTCTTC. This chain links TRBV5-4 with TRBJ2-1, with D maybe TRBD2 (6 bases). The germline gives CDR1 SGHNT, CDR2 YYREEE (reference sequence). Trimming left V 0 bases short and J 9 bases short, with 16 bases between. This CDR3 spans 15 amino acids.

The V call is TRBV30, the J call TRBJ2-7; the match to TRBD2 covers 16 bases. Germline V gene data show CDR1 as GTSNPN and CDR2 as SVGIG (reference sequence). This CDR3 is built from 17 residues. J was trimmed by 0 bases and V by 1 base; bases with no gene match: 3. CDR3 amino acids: CAWSAGLAGGSSYEQYF. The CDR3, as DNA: TGTGCCTGGAGTGCGGGACTAGCGGGAGGGAGCTCCTACGAGCAGTACTTC.

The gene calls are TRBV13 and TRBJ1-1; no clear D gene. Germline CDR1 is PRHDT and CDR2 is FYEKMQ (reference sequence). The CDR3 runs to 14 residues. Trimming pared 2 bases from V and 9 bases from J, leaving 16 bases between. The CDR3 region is CASSLNREGSQAFF. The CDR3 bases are TGTGCCAGCAGCTTAAATCGAGAGGGCAGCCAAGCTTTCTTT.

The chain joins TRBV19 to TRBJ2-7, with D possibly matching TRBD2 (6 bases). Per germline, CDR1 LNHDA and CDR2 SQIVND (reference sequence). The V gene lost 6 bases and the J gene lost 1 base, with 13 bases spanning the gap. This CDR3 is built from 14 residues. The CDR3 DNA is TGTGCCAGTAGCCCACTTGGGGGGTCCTACGAGCAGTACTTC. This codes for CASSPLGGSYEQYF.

CDR3 DNA: TGTGCCAGCAGGCCCACAGAGGACTACGAGCAGTACTTC. The encoded protein is CASRPTEDYEQYF. This chain joins TRBV27 and TRBJ2-7; D uncertain. CDR3 length: 13 residues. Germline V CDR1 and CDR2: MNHEY, SMNVEV (reference sequence). V shed 6 bases and J shed 3 bases, with 12 bases lying between them.

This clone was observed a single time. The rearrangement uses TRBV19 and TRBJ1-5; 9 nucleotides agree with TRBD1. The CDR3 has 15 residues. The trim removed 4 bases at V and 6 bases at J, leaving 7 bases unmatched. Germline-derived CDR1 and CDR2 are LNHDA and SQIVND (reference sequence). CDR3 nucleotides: TGTGCCAGTAGTAATCTGGGACAGGGCTTTCAGCCCCAGCATTTT. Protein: CASSNLGQGFQPQHF. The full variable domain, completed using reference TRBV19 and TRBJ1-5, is DGGITQSPKYLFRKEGQNVTLSCEQNLNHDAMYWYRQDPGQGLRLIYYSQIVNDFQKGDIAEGYSVSREKKESFPLTVTSAQKNPTAFYLCASSNLGQGFQPQHFGDGTRLSIL.

For the CDR3, the DNA is TGCGCCAGCAGCTCTCTTAAGGCCAGCCCCAATGAGCAGTTCTTC. This codes for CASSSLKASPNEQFF. The chain employs TRBV5-1 and TRBJ2-1; D unresolved. The CDR3 contains 15 residues. The V end was cut by 3 bases, the J end by 6 bases, with 16 bases between. The germline gives CDR1 SGHRS, CDR2 YFSETQ. Drawing the rest from reference TRBV5-1 and TRBJ2-1, the complete variable domain is KAGVTQTPRYLIKTRGQQVTLSCSPISGHRSVSWYQQTPGQGLQFLFEYFSETQRNKGNFPGRFSGRQFSNSRSEMNVSTLELGDSALYLCASSSLKASPNEQFFGPGTRLTVL.

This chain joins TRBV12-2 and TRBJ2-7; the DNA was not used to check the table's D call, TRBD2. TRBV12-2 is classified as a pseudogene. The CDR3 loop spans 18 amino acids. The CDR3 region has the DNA TGTGCAAGTCGCTCCATTAACCGGCCCGGTCGGGGAGTCTACGAGCAGTACTTC. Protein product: CASRSINRPGRGVYEQYF.

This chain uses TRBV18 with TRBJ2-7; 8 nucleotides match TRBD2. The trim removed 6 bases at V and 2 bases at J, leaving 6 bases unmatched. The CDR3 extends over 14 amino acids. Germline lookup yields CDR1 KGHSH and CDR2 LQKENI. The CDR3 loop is CASSSPGGTYEQYF. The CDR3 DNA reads TGTGCCAGCTCTTCCCCGGGAGGGACCTACGAGCAGTACTTC.

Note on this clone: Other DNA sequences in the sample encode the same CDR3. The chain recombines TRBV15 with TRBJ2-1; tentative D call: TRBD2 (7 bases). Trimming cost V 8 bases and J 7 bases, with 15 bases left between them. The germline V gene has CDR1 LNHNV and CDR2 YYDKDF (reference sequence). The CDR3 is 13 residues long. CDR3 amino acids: CATSRGAGNEQFF. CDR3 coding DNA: TGTGCCACCTCCCGGGGGGCGGGGAATGAGCAGTTCTTC.

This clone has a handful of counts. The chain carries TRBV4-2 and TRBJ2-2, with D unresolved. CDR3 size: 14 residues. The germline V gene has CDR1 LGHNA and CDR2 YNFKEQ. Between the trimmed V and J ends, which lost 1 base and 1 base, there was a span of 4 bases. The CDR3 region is CASSQGQNTGELFF. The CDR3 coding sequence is TGTGCCAGCAGCCAAGGGCAGAACACCGGGGAGCTGTTTTTT.

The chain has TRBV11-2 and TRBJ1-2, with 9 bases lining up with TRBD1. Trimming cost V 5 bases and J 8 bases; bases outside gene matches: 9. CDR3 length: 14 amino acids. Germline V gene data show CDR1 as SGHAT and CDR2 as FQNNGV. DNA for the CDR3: TGTGCCAGCAGCGGAAGCACAGGGGGCTGGGGCTACACCTTC. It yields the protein CASSGSTGGWGYTF.

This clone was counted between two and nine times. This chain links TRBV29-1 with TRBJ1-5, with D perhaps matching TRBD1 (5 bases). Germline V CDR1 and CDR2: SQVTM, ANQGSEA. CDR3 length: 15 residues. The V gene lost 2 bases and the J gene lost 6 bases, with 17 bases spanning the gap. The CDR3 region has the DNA TGCAGCGTTGAATTCGAGGGACTACCTGGTCAGCCCCAGCATTTT. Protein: CSVEFEGLPGQPQHF.

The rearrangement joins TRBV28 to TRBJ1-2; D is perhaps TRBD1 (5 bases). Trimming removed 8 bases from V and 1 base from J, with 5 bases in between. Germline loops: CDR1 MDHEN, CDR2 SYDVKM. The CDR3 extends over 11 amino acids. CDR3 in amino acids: CASGHNYGYTF. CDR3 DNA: TGTGCCAGCGGACATAACTATGGCTACACCTTC.

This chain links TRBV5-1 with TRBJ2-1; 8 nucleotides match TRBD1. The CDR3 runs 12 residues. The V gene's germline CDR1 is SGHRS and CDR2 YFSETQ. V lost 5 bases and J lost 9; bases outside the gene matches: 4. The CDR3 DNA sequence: TGCGCCAGCAGTACCGGGACAGGTGAGCAGTTCTTC. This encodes CASSTGTGEQFF.

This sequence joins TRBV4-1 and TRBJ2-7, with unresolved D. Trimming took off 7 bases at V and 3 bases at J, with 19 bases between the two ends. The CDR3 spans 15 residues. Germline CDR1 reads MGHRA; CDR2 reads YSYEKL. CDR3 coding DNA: TGCGCCAGCACCCCATTTTTGGGATGGAGCTACGAGCAGTACTTC. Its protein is CASTPFLGWSYEQYF.

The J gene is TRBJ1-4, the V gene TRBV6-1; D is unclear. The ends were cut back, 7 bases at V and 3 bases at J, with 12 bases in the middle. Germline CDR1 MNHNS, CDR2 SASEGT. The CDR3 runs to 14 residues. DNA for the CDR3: TGTGCCAGCACCCAGGCGGCGGCTAATGAAAAACTGTTTTTT. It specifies CASTQAAANEKLFF.

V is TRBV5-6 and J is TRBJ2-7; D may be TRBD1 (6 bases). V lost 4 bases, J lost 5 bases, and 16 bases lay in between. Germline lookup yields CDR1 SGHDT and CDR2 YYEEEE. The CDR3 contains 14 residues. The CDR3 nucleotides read TGTGCCAGCAGCCCCCCCTCAGGGGAGAACGAGCAGTACTTC. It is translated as CASSPPSGENEQYF.

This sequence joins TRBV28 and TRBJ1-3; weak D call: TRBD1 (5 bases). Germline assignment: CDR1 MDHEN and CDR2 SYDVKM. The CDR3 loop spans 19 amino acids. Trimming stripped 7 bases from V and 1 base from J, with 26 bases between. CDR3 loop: CASTLSSGLRTESGNTIYF. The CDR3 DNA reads TGTGCCAGCACCCTGAGCTCGGGGCTGAGGACTGAGTCTGGAAACACCATATATTTT.

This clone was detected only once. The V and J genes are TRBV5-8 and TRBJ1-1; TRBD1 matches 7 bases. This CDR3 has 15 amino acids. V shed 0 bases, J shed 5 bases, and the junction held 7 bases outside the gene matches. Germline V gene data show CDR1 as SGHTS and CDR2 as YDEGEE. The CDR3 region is CASSLEGAGWTEAFF. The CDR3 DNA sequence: TGTGCCAGCAGCTTGGAGGGGGCAGGTTGGACTGAAGCTTTCTTT.

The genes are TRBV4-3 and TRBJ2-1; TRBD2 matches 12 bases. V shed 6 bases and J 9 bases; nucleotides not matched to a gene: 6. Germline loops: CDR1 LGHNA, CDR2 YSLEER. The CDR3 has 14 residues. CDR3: CASRGGLAGFEQFF. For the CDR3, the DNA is TGCGCCAGCAGAGGAGGACTAGCGGGATTTGAGCAGTTCTTC.

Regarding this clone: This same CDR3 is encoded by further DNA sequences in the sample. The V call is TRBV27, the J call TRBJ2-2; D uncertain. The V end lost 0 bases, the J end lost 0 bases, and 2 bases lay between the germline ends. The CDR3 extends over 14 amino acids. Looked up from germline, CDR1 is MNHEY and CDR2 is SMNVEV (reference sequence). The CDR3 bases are TGTGCCAGCAGTTTATCCACGAACACCGGGGAGCTGTTTTTT. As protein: CASSLSTNTGELFF.

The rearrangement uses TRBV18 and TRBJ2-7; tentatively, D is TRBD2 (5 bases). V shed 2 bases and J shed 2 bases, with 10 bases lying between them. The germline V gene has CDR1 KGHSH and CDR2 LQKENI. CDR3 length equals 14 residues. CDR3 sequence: CASSPSGITYEQYF. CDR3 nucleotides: TGTGCCAGCTCACCATCGGGGATTACCTACGAGCAGTACTTC.

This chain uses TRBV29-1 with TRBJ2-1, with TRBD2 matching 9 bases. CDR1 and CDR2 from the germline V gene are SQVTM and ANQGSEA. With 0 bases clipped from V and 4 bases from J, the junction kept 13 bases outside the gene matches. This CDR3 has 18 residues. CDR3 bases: TGCAGCGTTGAAGATATTGGGCGGGAGGGCCCACCGTACAATGAGCAGTTCTTC. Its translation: CSVEDIGREGPPYNEQFF.

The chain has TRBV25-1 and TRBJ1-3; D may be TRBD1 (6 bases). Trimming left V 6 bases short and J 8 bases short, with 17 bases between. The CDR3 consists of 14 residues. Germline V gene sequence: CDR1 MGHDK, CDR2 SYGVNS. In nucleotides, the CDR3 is TGTGCCAGCAGGACAGGCTCTTTTTCTGACACCATATATTTT. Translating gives CASRTGSFSDTIYF.

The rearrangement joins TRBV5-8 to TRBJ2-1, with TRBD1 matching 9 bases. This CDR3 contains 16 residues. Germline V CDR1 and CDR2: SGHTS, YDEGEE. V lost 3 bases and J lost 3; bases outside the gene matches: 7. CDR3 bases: TGTGCCAGCAGCTGGGGGGGACAGGGAATCTACAATGAGCAGTTCTTC. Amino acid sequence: CASSWGGQGIYNEQFF.

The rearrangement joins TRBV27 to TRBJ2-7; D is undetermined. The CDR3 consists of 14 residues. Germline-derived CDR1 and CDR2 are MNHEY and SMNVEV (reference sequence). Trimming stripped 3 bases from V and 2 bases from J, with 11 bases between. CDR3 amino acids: CASSLAAFAYEQYF. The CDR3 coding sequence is TGTGCCAGCAGTTTGGCAGCGTTCGCCTACGAGCAGTACTTC.